These 20 T cell receptor beta chains came from one sample sequenced in a study of T cell responses to AZD1222 COVID-19 vaccine. This table comes from immunoSEQ multiplex PCR, and its TCRdb copy is limited to in-frame clones, with some not included. Of roughly 120,000 clones listed, roughly 90% are singletons. The source material was peripheral blood, sampled on day 0 of AZD1222 vaccination. All receptors derive from an adult in good health.

The chain combines TRBV6-1 with TRBJ1-5, with D tentatively TRBD1 (6 bases). The V and J ends lost 2 bases and 0 bases respectively, with 11 bases between them. Germline V lookup: CDR1 MNHNS, CDR2 SASEGT. The CDR3 has 16 residues. DNA for the CDR3: TGTGCCAGCAGTGAATATAGGACAGTTAGCAATCAGCCCCAGCATTTT. Its protein is CASSEYRTVSNQPQHF.

The V gene is TRBV19, the J gene TRBJ2-5; TRBD1 is a possible D gene (6 bases). Germline CDR1 is LNHDA and CDR2 is SQIVND (reference sequence). This CDR3 comprises 14 residues. V lost 6 bases and J 5 bases, leaving 16 bases between the germline ends. The CDR3 spells CASSRQVEVETQYF. CDR3 sequence (DNA): TGTGCCAGTAGCCGACAGGTAGAGGTCGAGACCCAGTACTTC.

The chain combines TRBV10-3 with TRBJ1-6; D may be TRBD1 (6 bases). Germline V gene data show CDR1 as ENHRY and CDR2 as SYGVKD. The CDR3 contains 15 residues. The V end lost 6 bases, the J end lost 8 bases, and 17 bases lay between the germline ends. CDR3 coding DNA: TGTGCCATCAGCGACCCGGGACAAGGTGATTCACCCCTCCACTTT. It specifies CAISDPGQGDSPLHF.

The rearrangement joins TRBV5-4 to TRBJ1-1, with D maybe TRBD1 (6 bases). This CDR3 contains 14 residues. V was trimmed by 4 bases and J by 0 bases, leaving 10 bases between them. CDR1 and CDR2 (germline): SGHNT, YYREEE (reference sequence). In nucleotides, the CDR3 is TGTGCCAGCAGCATATACAGGGTGAACACTGAAGCTTTCTTT. It is translated as CASSIYRVNTEAFF.

V gene TRBV12-3 or TRBV12-4 combines with J gene TRBJ1-4; possibly TRBD1 for D (5 bases). This CDR3 is built from 13 residues. Trimming shortened V by 5 bases and J by 8 bases, and 12 bases separated the two germline ends. Here the CDR3 DNA reads TGTGCCAGCAGTCCTTTCAGGGCGGAAAAACTGTTTTTT. Encoded protein: CASSPFRAEKLFF.

The J gene is TRBJ2-2, the V gene TRBV9; D could derive from TRBD1 or TRBD2 (5 bases each). The CDR3 is 13 amino acids. In germline, CDR1 is SGDLS, CDR2 YYNGEE. V lost 2 bases and J 6 bases, leaving 8 bases between the germline ends. The CDR3 loop reads CASSVQGPGELFF. DNA of the CDR3: TGTGCCAGCAGCGTCCAGGGACCCGGGGAGCTGTTTTTT.

A note on this clone: The sample holds other DNA sequences that translate to the same CDR3. J is TRBJ1-5 and V is TRBV6-2 or TRBV6-3, with 8 bases fitting TRBD1. The CDR3 spans 15 residues. The V gene end was trimmed by 2 bases and the J gene end by 0 bases; junction bases not matched to a gene: 0. CDR1 is MNHEY and CDR2 is SVGEGT in the germline V gene. CDR3 DNA: TGTGCCAGCAGTTACACAGGGGGTAGCAATCAGCCCCAGCATTTT. This sequence encodes CASSYTGGSNQPQHF.

This rearrangement joins TRBV10-3 to TRBJ1-2; D call uncertain. The CDR3 consists of 15 residues. Trimming removed 0 bases from V and 7 bases from J, with 15 bases in between. Per germline, CDR1 ENHRY and CDR2 SYGVKD. CDR3 nucleotides: TGTGCCATCAGTGAGTCCATAGGGTCTTCCTCTGGCTACACCTTC. Translation: CAISESIGSSSGYTF.

The chain couples TRBV7-9 to TRBJ1-3; D is ambiguous. This CDR3 has 15 residues. V shed 1 base and J shed 3 bases, with 10 bases lying between them. Germline CDR1 and CDR2: SEHNR and FQNEAQ (reference sequence). CDR3 in amino acids: CASSLVPTGGNTIYF. The CDR3 nucleotides read TGTGCCAGCAGCTTAGTCCCCACCGGTGGAAACACCATATATTTT.

The chain recombines TRBV27 with TRBJ2-7; D gene ambiguous. Germline CDR1 and CDR2: MNHEY and SMNVEV (reference sequence). This CDR3 region has 15 residues. Trimming took off 2 bases at V and 3 bases at J, with 14 bases between the two ends. The CDR3 DNA follows: TGTGCCAGCAGTTTAGCAGAACCCGGCATCTACGAGCAGTACTTC. This encodes CASSLAEPGIYEQYF.

The V gene is TRBV5-4, the J gene TRBJ1-6; D not resolved. This CDR3 contains 13 residues. Germline-derived CDR1 and CDR2 are SGHNT and YYREEE (reference sequence). V was trimmed by 0 bases and J by 6 bases, leaving 4 bases between them. DNA of the CDR3: TGTGCCAGCAGCTTGGACCGTAATTCACCCCTCCACTTT. It yields the protein CASSLDRNSPLHF. Together with reference TRBV5-4 and TRBJ1-6, the CDR3 gives the full variable domain: ETGVTQSPTHLIKTRGQQVTLRCSSQSGHNTVSWYQQALGQGPQFIFQYYREEENGRGNFPPRFSGLQFPNYSSELNVNALELDDSALYLCASSLDRNSPLHFGNGTRLTVT.

The chain employs TRBV5-8 and TRBJ2-1, with D possibly being TRBD1 or TRBD2 (5 bases each). Looked up from germline, CDR1 is SGHTS and CDR2 is YDEGEE. The CDR3 covers 17 residues. The V and J ends lost 4 bases and 4 bases respectively, with 21 bases between them. CDR3 region: CASSPGQGARVYNEQFF. DNA for the CDR3: TGTGCCAGCAGCCCCGGACAAGGGGCGAGGGTATACAATGAGCAGTTCTTC.

The chain employs TRBV27 and TRBJ1-1; D unresolved. Germline V gene sequence: CDR1 MNHEY, CDR2 SMNVEV (reference sequence). Trimming cost V 6 bases and J 0 bases, with 8 bases left between them. The CDR3 is 13 residues long. The CDR3 loop is CASRWSVNTEAFF. DNA for the CDR3: TGTGCCAGCAGGTGGTCCGTGAACACTGAAGCTTTCTTT.

The chain is built from TRBV2 and TRBJ2-7; D unresolved. This CDR3 is 12 amino acids long. Between the trimmed V and J ends, which lost 8 bases and 2 bases, there was a span of 10 bases. Germline values: CDR1 SNHLY, CDR2 FYNNEI. The CDR3 protein is CASEETTYEQYF. The CDR3 DNA reads as TGTGCCAGCGAGGAAACCACCTACGAGCAGTACTTC.

This chain uses TRBV14 with TRBJ1-4, with D possibly being TRBD1 (5 bases). Germline V gene lookup returns CDR1 SGHDN and CDR2 FVKESK. The CDR3 has 15 residues. Deletions cut 5 bases from V and 5 bases from J, with 15 bases between. The CDR3 DNA sequence: TGTGCCAGCAGCTCCTGGGGGGGATTGAATGAAAAACTGTTTTTT. Translation gives CASSSWGGLNEKLFF.

The chain combines TRBV11-2 with TRBJ1-1; tentatively, D is TRBD1 (5 bases). This CDR3 contains 14 residues. Germline V gives CDR1 SGHAT, CDR2 FQNNGV. V lost 6 bases to trimming and J lost 4 bases, with 15 bases between them. The CDR3 region is CASSSVGGITEAFF. The CDR3 DNA is TGTGCCAGCAGTTCCGTGGGGGGTATCACTGAAGCTTTCTTT.

The rearrangement joins TRBV21-1 to TRBJ2-3; the table assigns TRBD1, which was not confirmed against the DNA. TRBV21-1 constitutes a pseudogene. The CDR3 has 17 amino acids. CDR3 amino acids: CASSRDRASRNTDTQYF. In nucleotides, the CDR3 is TGTGCCAGCAGCCGAGACAGGGCCTCCCGGAATACAGATACGCAGTATTTT.

This clone was detected once. J is TRBJ1-2 and V is TRBV6-6; TRBD1 might be the D (6 bases). The CDR3 length is 13 residues. The V and J ends lost 2 bases and 6 bases respectively, with 10 bases between them. Germline assignment: CDR1 MNHNY and CDR2 SVGAGI (reference sequence). CDR3 residues: CASSYGGADGYTF. The CDR3 DNA reads as TGTGCCAGCAGTTACGGGGGGGCGGATGGCTACACCTTC.

The chain combines TRBV5-5 with TRBJ1-1, with 9 bases lining up with TRBD1. The CDR3 is made up of 17 amino acids. The junction had 9 bases not matched to a gene; V was cut back by 0 bases and J by 3 bases. CDR1 and CDR2 (germline): SGHKS, YYEKEE (reference sequence). The CDR3 DNA reads as TGTGCCAGCAGCTTGGGGCTGGGACAGGGTATGGACACTGAAGCTTTCTTT. As protein: CASSLGLGQGMDTEAFF.

This rearrangement joins TRBV6-5 to TRBJ1-1, with D tentatively TRBD1 (6 bases). Germline CDR1 reads MNHEY; CDR2 reads SVGAGI. The CDR3 runs 13 residues. V was trimmed by 6 bases and J by 10 bases, leaving 18 bases between them. CDR3 coding DNA: TGTGCCAGCAGGGACTACCGGGGGCTGGGAGCTTTCTTT. It specifies CASRDYRGLGAFF.